This is a list of T cell receptor beta chains from one sample in a study of beta chain features in type 1 diabetes. The table came from immunoSEQ multiplex PCR; TCRdb's copy has only in-frame clones and leaves some out. The repertoire holds about 660,000 clones, with more than 13% as singletons. The specimen sequenced was naive CD4+ T cells from blood. Every receptor here comes from a man aged 18-30 years with type 1 diabetes. Both conserved end residues are part of each CDR3. The D gene is left open where the match is weak. Rows may omit the clone size; those that give it use once, few, many or a size class.

v_call	clone_size	d_call	j_call	cdr3_aa	cdr3_nt
TRBV29-1	few	TRBD2	TRBJ2-3	CSVGPGGTSTGDTQYF	TGCAGCGTTGGTCCGGGTGGGACTAGCACCGGGGATACGCAGTATTTT
TRBV7-2	-	-	TRBJ1-2	CASSLEWDGPNYGYTF	TGTGCCAGCAGCCTGGAATGGGACGGCCCTAACTATGGCTACACCTTC
TRBV6-5	few	-	TRBJ1-1	CASSPRGKTEAFF	TGTGCCAGCAGTCCCCGGGGTAAGACTGAAGCTTTCTTT
TRBV9	-	TRBD2	TRBJ2-1	CASSAPGTSGGTNNEQFF	TGTGCCAGCAGCGCCCCCGGGACTAGCGGGGGGACGAACAATGAGCAGTTCTTC
TRBV29-1	-	-	TRBJ1-2	CSVVGRLVDGYTF	TGCAGCGTTGTTGGCAGGCTGGTTGATGGCTACACCTTC
TRBV7-9	-	-	TRBJ1-2	CASSSGDGYGYTF	TGTGCCAGCAGTTCTGGGGACGGCTATGGCTACACCTTC
TRBV2	-	-	TRBJ2-5	CASSDLDGETQYF	TGTGCCAGCAGTGATTTGGACGGAGAAACCCAGTACTTC
TRBV29-1	few	-	TRBJ1-1	CSVQRVRTEAFF	TGCAGCGTTCAAAGGGTCCGCACTGAAGCTTTCTTT
TRBV18	-	TRBD2	TRBJ2-7	CASAATSGPLEQYF	TGTGCCAGCGCTGCCACTAGCGGACCTTTGGAGCAGTACTTC
TRBV21-1	few	-	TRBJ2-2	CASSTTGKREPNTGELFF	TGTGCCAGCAGCACTACAGGGAAACGGGAGCCGAACACCGGGGAGCTGTTTTTT
TRBV5-4	-	-	TRBJ2-4	CASSLGGIQYF	TGTGCCAGCAGCTTGGGAGGAATTCAGTACTTC
TRBV7-2	-	-	TRBJ1-1	CASSPRPGENTEAFF	TGTGCCAGCAGCCCCCGGCCAGGGGAGAACACTGAAGCTTTCTTT
TRBV7-9	-	-	TRBJ2-7	CASSLDGGEQYF	TGTGCCAGCAGCTTAGACGGCGGCGAGCAGTACTTC
TRBV28	-	-	TRBJ2-7	CASSSEPYEQYF	TGTGCCAGCAGTTCTGAACCCTACGAGCAGTACTTC
TRBV5-1	-	TRBD1	TRBJ2-7	CASRPGQIYEQYF	TGCGCCAGCAGGCCGGGACAGATTTACGAGCAGTACTTC
TRBV5-1	-	-	TRBJ2-1	CASSSAPPRHEQFF	TGCGCCAGCAGCTCGGCGCCCCCCCGCCATGAGCAGTTCTTC
TRBV5-1	few	-	TRBJ2-6	CASSLRGMISGANVLTF	TGCGCCAGCAGCTTGCGGGGTATGATATCTGGGGCCAACGTCCTGACTTTC
TRBV27	-	-	TRBJ2-6	CASSLSGGANVLTF	TGTGCCAGCAGTTTATCGGGTGGGGCCAACGTCCTGACTTTC
TRBV7-2	-	TRBD2	TRBJ2-2	CASRTSGPGTGELFF	TGTGCCAGCAGAACTAGCGGACCGGGCACCGGGGAGCTGTTTTTT
TRBV27	-	-	TRBJ1-2	CASSFRSPGRTYGYTF	TGTGCCAGCAGTTTCCGGTCTCCGGGACGGACCTATGGCTACACCTTC
TRBV5-1	-	-	TRBJ2-3	CASSPRQRIDTQYF	TGCGCCAGCAGTCCCAGACAGAGAATAGATACGCAGTATTTT
TRBV9	few	-	TRBJ2-3	CASGVRGGPPADTQYF	TGTGCCAGCGGCGTTAGGGGCGGACCGCCGGCAGATACGCAGTATTTT
TRBV28	-	-	TRBJ1-1	CASSLALREAFF	TGTGCCAGCAGTTTAGCCTTAAGGGAAGCTTTCTTT
TRBV14	few	-	TRBJ1-1	CASSQERDPGWIMNTEAFF	TGTGCCAGCAGCCAAGAGCGAGATCCGGGGTGGATCATGAACACTGAAGCTTTCTTT
TRBV6-5	-	-	TRBJ2-5	CASSLRETQYF	TGTGCCAGCAGTTTAAGAGAGACCCAGTACTTC
TRBV20-1	-	-	TRBJ2-5	CSAIVGETQYF	TGCAGTGCAATAGTGGGAGAGACCCAGTACTTC
TRBV5-1	-	TRBD1	TRBJ2-2	CASSWDRTNTGELFF	TGCGCCAGCAGTTGGGACAGGACAAACACCGGGGAGCTGTTTTTT
TRBV20-1	-	-	TRBJ1-1	CSARDPPEAFF	TGCAGTGCTAGAGATCCTCCGGAAGCTTTCTTT
TRBV7-2	few	TRBD2	TRBJ2-7	CASSLGGSAYEQYF	TGTGCCAGCAGCTTAGGCGGGAGTGCCTACGAGCAGTACTTC
TRBV29-1	-	TRBD2	TRBJ2-7	CSVEESETSGYEQYF	TGCAGCGTTGAAGAATCGGAGACTAGCGGGTACGAGCAGTACTTC
TRBV7-9	few	-	TRBJ2-2	CASSPEANTGELFF	TGTGCCAGCAGCCCCGAGGCGAACACCGGGGAGCTGTTTTTT
TRBV4-2	few	-	TRBJ1-2	CASSLGRLSDGYTF	TGTGCCAGCAGCCTCGGACGCCTTTCTGATGGCTACACCTTC
TRBV13	few	-	TRBJ1-1	CASSLGGGTEAFF	TGTGCCAGCAGCTTAGGTGGGGGCACTGAAGCTTTCTTT
TRBV5-1	few	-	TRBJ2-3	CASSLAGVGDTQYF	TGCGCCAGCAGCTTGGCAGGGGTTGGAGATACGCAGTATTTT
TRBV27	few	-	TRBJ1-6	CASSEKSSPLHF	TGTGCCAGCAGCGAAAAGTCCTCACCCCTCCACTTT
TRBV30	-	TRBD2	TRBJ2-3	CAWNLAGGTDTQYF	TGTGCCTGGAACTTAGCGGGAGGCACAGATACGCAGTATTTT
TRBV9	-	TRBD1	TRBJ2-5	CASSVGGTGKETQYF	TGTGCCAGCAGCGTAGGAGGGACAGGGAAAGAGACCCAGTACTTC
TRBV14	-	-	TRBJ2-3	CASSLTTDTQYF	TGTGCCAGCAGCCTGACCACAGATACGCAGTATTTT
TRBV5-1	-	-	TRBJ1-5	CASSLVTGPYSNQPQHF	TGCGCCAGCAGCTTGGTGACAGGACCTTATAGCAATCAGCCCCAGCATTTT
TRBV27	-	-	TRBJ2-7	CASSLSTDSYEQYF	TGTGCCAGCAGTTTATCGACTGACTCCTACGAGCAGTACTTC
TRBV7-8	few	-	TRBJ2-7	CASSSPGNEQYF	TGTGCCAGCAGCTCCCCTGGGAACGAGCAGTACTTC